Here is one T cell receptor (beta chain) with its context. Antigen unknown. Donors were drawn from the roughly 110-subject validation cohort, separate from the approximately 670-subject first cohort. This entry belongs to a study of cytomegalovirus exposure and HLA in healthy donors. Clones were sequenced by immunoSEQ multiplex PCR, and TCRdb holds only the in-frame ones, with some missing. The repertoire holds around 150,000 clones, with just under 85% as singletons. The CDR3 runs to 13 residues. Germline trimming cut 0 bases from V and 13 bases from J; bases unmatched to any gene: 7. CDR1 and CDR2 (germline): MNHEY, SVGAGI. The study's findings and limits: The majority of TCR sequences were rare, yet some public TCRs appeared in many donors. Some TCR beta chains (roughly 160 of them) were listed as cytomegalovirus-associated. The tendency of first-cohort TCR clusters to co-occur in the roughly 130 validation repertoires was the finding of a later analysis.

The sequence was obtained from a man aged 25 to 40 in good health and CMV-seropositive. The specimen was PBMCs. The chain carries TRBV6-5 and TRBJ1-1; 8 positions agree with TRBD1. CDR3 coding DNA: TGTGCCAGCAGTTACTCCAAGGGGACAGGAAATTTCTTT. It encodes CASSYSKGTGNFF.